One T cell receptor beta chain is described in this entry. Time point reported: sample taken at primary tumor resection. Whole RNA, which was extracted from tumor, nontumor lung tissue or frozen PBMC, was sequenced without any cell sorting. This specimen comes from a study of spatial heterogeneity in lung cancer. MiXCR, run by TCRdb on the 5' RACE reads, gives a single entry per CDR3 protein. The repertoire holds almost 75,000 distinct CDR3 sequences, with roughly 14% as singletons. The origin of this receptor is a male donor with early-stage non-small cell lung cancer. The sequences come from PBMCs, collected at surgery.

The CDR3 coding sequence is TGTGCCAGCAGCTGGGGAGGACAGGGGGATTACGGGCAGCCCCAGCATTTT. It codes for CASSWGGQGDYGQPQHF. The chain couples TRBV5-5 to TRBJ1-5, with TRBD1 identical over 10 bases. V was pared by 3 bases and J by 7 bases, with 13 bases of the junction left unmatched. The germline V gene has CDR1 SGHKS and CDR2 YYEKEE (reference sequence). CDR3 length: 17 residues.